The 21 T cell receptor beta chains in this list originate from one sample, sequenced in a study of cytomegalovirus exposure and HLA in healthy donors. 60 Vbeta and 13 Jbeta primers were used in PCR. Only in-frame clones appear in the TCRdb table, and some are missing; sequencing was by immunoSEQ multiplex PCR. The sample holds 200,000 to 300,000 clones, 84% seen once. The specimen sequenced was PBMCs. The source is a woman between 35 and 50 years old in good health and CMV-seropositive.

The chain combines TRBV7-6 with TRBJ1-2, with 7 bases lining up with TRBD1. The CDR3 length is 14 residues. Per germline, CDR1 SGHVS and CDR2 FNYEAQ. Losses at the gene ends were 5 bases for V and 6 bases for J; bases not matched to a gene: 9. The CDR3 here is CASSQGTVPDGYTF. CDR3 DNA: TGTGCCAGCAGCCAGGGGACAGTCCCCGATGGCTACACCTTC. The full variable domain, rest sourced from reference TRBV7-6 and TRBJ1-2, is GAGVSQSPRYKVTKRGQDVALRCDPISGHVSLYWYRQALGQGPEFLTYFNYEAQQDKSGLPNDRFSAERPEGSISTLTIQRTEQRDSAMYRCASSQGTVPDGYTFGSGTRLTVV.

V gene TRBV28 combines with J gene TRBJ2-7, with D hard to call. V was pared by 2 bases and J by 9 bases, with 20 bases between. The CDR3 has 15 residues. Looked up from germline, CDR1 is MDHEN and CDR2 is SYDVKM. Written as DNA, the CDR3 is TGTGCCAGCAGTTTAGCACAGAACCACTTTAATCCGCAGTACTTC. Translating it yields CASSLAQNHFNPQYF.

The V and J genes are TRBV30 and TRBJ1-5; D is unresolved. V dropped 0 bases and J dropped 7 bases, with 10 bases sitting between them. This CDR3 region has 13 residues. CDR1 is GTSNPN and CDR2 is SVGIG in the germline V gene (reference sequence). CDR3: CAWSVHHSQPQHF. The CDR3 nucleotides read TGTGCCTGGAGTGTACATCACAGCCAGCCCCAGCATTTT.

This chain uses TRBV10-3 with TRBJ1-5, with D possibly TRBD1 on 5 matching bases. Trimming left V 7 bases short and J 1 base short, with 8 bases between. Germline-derived CDR1 and CDR2 are ENHRY and SYGVKD. CDR3 size: 13 residues. CDR3 in DNA: TGTGCCATCACGGGGGAAAGCAATCAGCCCCAGCATTTT. It codes for CAITGESNQPQHF.

This clone was seen once. J is TRBJ2-7 and V is TRBV19; possible D gene TRBD2, 6 bases. The CDR3 is 14 amino acids. Trimming pared 0 bases from V and 7 bases from J, leaving 13 bases between. Germline V gene sequence: CDR1 LNHDA, CDR2 SQIVND (reference sequence). The CDR3 bases are TGTGCCAGTAGTATAGATCTGCGGGATTGGGAGCAGTACTTC. It encodes CASSIDLRDWEQYF.

The chain links TRBV7-2 to TRBJ1-2; TRBD1 agrees at 7 bases. The CDR3 loop spans 14 amino acids. Germline V lookup: CDR1 SGHTA, CDR2 FQGNSA. V lost 1 base and J lost 4; bases outside the gene matches: 3. CDR3 nucleotide sequence: TGTGCCAGCAGCTTAGAGGGACAGCCCTATGGCTACACCTTC. It codes for CASSLEGQPYGYTF.

V usage is TRBV7-6 and J usage is TRBJ2-7; D is uncertain. The CDR3 length is 14 residues. Per the germline V gene, CDR1 is SGHVS and CDR2 is FNYEAQ. The V and J ends lost 4 bases and 2 bases respectively, with 12 bases between them. CDR3 in DNA: TGTGCCAGCAGCTCCCCGTCGGTAGCCTACGAGCAGTACTTC. Translating it yields CASSSPSVAYEQYF.

V and J are TRBV5-1 and TRBJ2-7; D perhaps matches TRBD1 (5 bases). Germline V gives CDR1 SGHRS, CDR2 YFSETQ. Trimming took off 4 bases at V and 2 bases at J, with 10 bases between the two ends. The CDR3 consists of 13 residues. CDR3 in amino acids: CASSPGFTYEQYF. The CDR3 bases are TGCGCCAGCAGCCCAGGGTTTACCTACGAGCAGTACTTC.

The rearrangement joins TRBV5-4 to TRBJ1-2, with 10 bases fitting TRBD1. The junction had 10 bases not matched to a gene; V was cut back by 0 bases and J by 5 bases. The CDR3 contains 17 residues. Germline lookup yields CDR1 SGHNT and CDR2 YYREEE (reference sequence). Here the CDR3 DNA reads TGTGCCAGCAGCTTGGGACAGGGGGCCCCTAGGGAGTATGGCTACACCTTC. It encodes CASSLGQGAPREYGYTF.

This chain connects TRBV7-8 to TRBJ2-1; 11 bases fit TRBD2. Per germline, CDR1 SGHVS and CDR2 FQNEAQ. V lost 5 bases to trimming and J lost 5 bases; unmatched junction nucleotides: 17. The CDR3 has 19 residues. CDR3 coding DNA: TGTGCCAGCAGCGTTAGGCCACCCGAGATGGGACTAGCGGACAATGAGCAGTTCTTC. It codes for CASSVRPPEMGLADNEQFF.

The chain is built from TRBV27 and TRBJ1-1, with TRBD1 identical over 7 bases. CDR1 is MNHEY, CDR2 SMNVEV, per germline (reference sequence). The CDR3 spans 14 residues. J gave up 4 bases and V 6 bases, and 8 bases lay outside the gene matches. CDR3 coding DNA: TGTGCCAGCAGCCCAGGGGGAGCGTCCACTGAAGCTTTCTTT. It translates to CASSPGGASTEAFF.

This chain joins TRBV7-9 and TRBJ2-7; 7 bases agree with TRBD2. Germline V gene sequence: CDR1 SEHNR, CDR2 FQNEAQ (reference sequence). Trimming at V came to 3 bases and at J to 2 bases, leaving 7 bases not matched to a gene. The CDR3 has 15 amino acids. The DNA for the CDR3 is TGTGCCAGCAGCTTTGTTAGCGGGCGACCCTACGAGCAGTACTTC. Translating gives CASSFVSGRPYEQYF.

V is TRBV18 and J is TRBJ1-2; maybe TRBD1 (6 bases). The CDR3 sequence is 13 residues long. The germline V and J ends were trimmed by 2 bases and 11 bases, with 15 bases remaining between them. The V gene's germline CDR1 is KGHSH and CDR2 LQKENI. The CDR3 bases are TGTGCCAGCTCACCATCGATAAACAGGGATTACACCTTC. Protein sequence: CASSPSINRDYTF.

The CDR3 coding sequence is TGTGCCAGCAGCTTAGTCACAGGTATTCGGGACGAGCAGTACTTC. This sequence encodes CASSLVTGIRDEQYF. This sequence joins TRBV11-3 and TRBJ2-7; possibly TRBD1 for D (5 bases). The length of the CDR3 is 15 residues. Trimming shortened V by 1 base and J by 5 bases, and 15 bases separated the two germline ends. Germline V gene sequence: CDR1 SGHNT, CDR2 YENEEA.

The J gene is TRBJ1-1, the V gene TRBV5-1; D is unclear. V lost 0 bases and J 2 bases, leaving 11 bases between the germline ends. Germline V lookup: CDR1 SGHRS, CDR2 YFSETQ. This CDR3 spans 15 amino acids. The CDR3 DNA sequence: TGCGCCAGCAGCTTGGACCCGGGGTTTAACACTGAAGCTTTCTTT. Translated: CASSLDPGFNTEAFF.

The genes are TRBV9 and TRBJ2-1; TRBD2 matches 9 bases. Germline assignment: CDR1 SGDLS and CDR2 YYNGEE. Losses at the gene ends were 1 base for V and 5 bases for J; bases not matched to a gene: 7. CDR3 size: 16 residues. The chain's CDR3 is CASSVSPLAGHNEQFF. The CDR3 bases are TGTGCCAGCAGCGTAAGTCCACTAGCGGGCCACAATGAGCAGTTCTTC.

The rearrangement links TRBV30 to TRBJ1-2; 12 bases agree with TRBD1. Germline assignment: CDR1 GTSNPN and CDR2 SVGIG (reference sequence). The CDR3 runs 13 residues. With V trimmed by 2 bases and J by 8 bases, 3 bases remained unmatched. In DNA form, the CDR3 reads TGTGCCTGGAGTTCCGGGACAGGGGGCGGCTACACCTTC. This gives the protein CAWSSGTGGGYTF.

This chain connects TRBV13 to TRBJ1-3, with D tentatively TRBD1 (5 bases). V lost 5 bases, J lost 8 bases, and 19 bases lay in between. The CDR3 extends over 15 amino acids. CDR1 is PRHDT, CDR2 FYEKMQ, per germline (reference sequence). CDR3 coding DNA: TGTGCCAGCAGCCCCTCCGGGACCGGAGGGGACACCATATATTTT. Translating it yields CASSPSGTGGDTIYF.

This chain joins TRBV25-1 and TRBJ1-3; 8 bases fit TRBD1. The CDR3 loop spans 15 amino acids. V shed 5 bases, J shed 7 bases, and the junction held 10 bases outside the gene matches. Per germline, CDR1 MGHDK and CDR2 SYGVNS. The CDR3 bases are TGTGCCAGCAGTCTCCAGGGGGCTGGCGCGAACACCATATATTTT. Translation gives CASSLQGAGANTIYF.

The rearrangement uses TRBV5-4 and TRBJ2-1, with 12 nucleotides matching TRBD1. CDR1 and CDR2 (germline): SGHNT, YYREEE (reference sequence). V lost 3 bases to trimming and J lost 2 bases; unmatched junction nucleotides: 3. CDR3 length: 16 residues. This CDR3 is CASSSRDRGPYNEQFF. CDR3 bases: TGTGCCAGCAGCTCGAGGGACAGGGGGCCCTACAATGAGCAGTTCTTC.

This chain uses TRBV6-5 with TRBJ2-1, with D perhaps matching TRBD2 (5 bases). This CDR3 spans 13 amino acids. Germline assignment: CDR1 MNHEY and CDR2 SVGAGI. The V gene lost 2 bases and the J gene lost 8 bases, with 10 bases spanning the gap. CDR3 DNA sequence: TGTGCCAGCAGTTACAGAGGGCCGTATGAGCAGTTCTTC. As protein: CASSYRGPYEQFF.